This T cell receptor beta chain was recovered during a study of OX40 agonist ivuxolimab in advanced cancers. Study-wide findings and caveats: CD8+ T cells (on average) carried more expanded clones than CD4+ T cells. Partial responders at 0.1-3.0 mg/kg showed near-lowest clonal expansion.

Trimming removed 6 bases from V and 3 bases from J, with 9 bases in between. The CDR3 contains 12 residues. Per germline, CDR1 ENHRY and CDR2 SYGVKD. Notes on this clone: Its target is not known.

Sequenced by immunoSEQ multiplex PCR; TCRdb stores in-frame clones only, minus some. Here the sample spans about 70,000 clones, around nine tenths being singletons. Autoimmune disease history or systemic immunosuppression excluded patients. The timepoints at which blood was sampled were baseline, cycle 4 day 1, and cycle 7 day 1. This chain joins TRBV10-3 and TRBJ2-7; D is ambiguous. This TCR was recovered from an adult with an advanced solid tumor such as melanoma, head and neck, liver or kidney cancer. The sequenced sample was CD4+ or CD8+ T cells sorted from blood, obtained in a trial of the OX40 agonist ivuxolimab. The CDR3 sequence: CAISPQDYEQYF. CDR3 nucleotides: TGTGCCATCAGCCCCCAGGACTACGAGCAGTACTTC.